The clone carrying this T cell receptor beta chain turned up a few times. The source of the sample is a study of early T cells in non-severe SARS-CoV-2 infection. Germline-derived CDR1 and CDR2 are SGDLS and YYNGEE. The J segment lost 6 bases and the V segment lost 4 bases, leaving 8 bases of the junction unmatched. The CDR3 spans 16 residues. From the 5' RACE reads, TCRdb called clonotypes with MiXCR, one entry per CDR3 protein. The sample includes about 83,000 distinct CDR3 sequences, around 9.3% of them seen just once. V is TRBV9 and J is TRBJ2-2, with 11 bases aligning to TRBD2. The specimen was whole blood, collected at baseline. The receptor was isolated from an adult who was a healthcare worker with PCR-confirmed SARS-CoV-2 infection or an uninfected control (not recorded which). The CDR3 sequence is CASSPSSSGRSGELFF. The CDR3 nucleotides read TGTGCCAGCAGCCCCTCCTCTAGCGGGAGGTCCGGGGAGCTGTTTTTT.